This TCR beta chain comes out of a study of blood T cell repertoires in COVID-19. Profiling relied on immunoSEQ multiplex PCR, and the TCRdb table lists in-frame clones only, not all of them. The data contain fewer than 500,000 clones, 85% to 90% of them seen just once; the ten biggest clones take up about 1.1%. This CDR3 region has 14 residues. Trimming cost V 4 bases and J 8 bases; bases outside gene matches: 7. Germline V gene lookup returns CDR1 SGHRS and CDR2 YFSETQ. This study enrolled people aged about 18 to 100 from roughly 24 US geographic areas. The genes are TRBV5-1 and TRBJ1-4; 8 positions agree with TRBD1. The sequence was obtained from a man aged 25 to 40 who had recovered from COVID-19. The sequenced material came from PBMCs or T cells enriched from blood (not recorded which). CDR3 loop: CASSPGQADEKLFF. The CDR3 coding sequence is TGCGCCAGCAGCCCGGGACAGGCGGACGAAAAACTGTTTTTT.